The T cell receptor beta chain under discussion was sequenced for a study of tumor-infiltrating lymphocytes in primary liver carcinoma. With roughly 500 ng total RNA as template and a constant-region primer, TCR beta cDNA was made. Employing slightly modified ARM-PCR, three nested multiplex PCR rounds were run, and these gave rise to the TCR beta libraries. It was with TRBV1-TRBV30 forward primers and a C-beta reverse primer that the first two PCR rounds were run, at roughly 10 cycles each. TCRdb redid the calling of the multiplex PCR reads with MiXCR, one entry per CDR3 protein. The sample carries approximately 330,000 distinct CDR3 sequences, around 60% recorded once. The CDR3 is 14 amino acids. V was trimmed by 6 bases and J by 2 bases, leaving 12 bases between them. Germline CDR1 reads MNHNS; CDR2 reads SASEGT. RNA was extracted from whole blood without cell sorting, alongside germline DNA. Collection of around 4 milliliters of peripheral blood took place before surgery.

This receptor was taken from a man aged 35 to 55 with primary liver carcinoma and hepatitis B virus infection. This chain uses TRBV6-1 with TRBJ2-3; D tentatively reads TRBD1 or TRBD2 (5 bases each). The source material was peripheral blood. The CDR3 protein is CASRTGPHTDTQYF. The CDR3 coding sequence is TGTGCCAGCAGAACGGGACCACACACAGATACGCAGTATTTT.